This T cell receptor beta chain appears in the sequencing data of a study of cytomegalovirus exposure and HLA in healthy donors. Overall study results and limits: With later analysis, a missense DCLRE1C variant became linked to TCR beta V- and J-gene trimming. As confirmed in vitro, a few CMV-associated chains were specific for CMV antigens.

With 60 Vbeta and 13 Jbeta primers, the PCR was carried out. The table came from immunoSEQ multiplex PCR; TCRdb's copy has only in-frame clones and leaves some out. Of more than 75,000 clones detected, about four fifths appear once; the ten largest clones hold roughly 3.8%. As regards this clone: The antigen is not known.

This sequence originates from a woman aged 40-49 years in good health and CMV-seronegative. The sequencing input was PBMCs.

The CDR3 DNA is TGTGCCAGCAGCCAAGATCATGGGACTAGCGGGAGCAATGAGCAGTTCTTC. The encoded protein is CASSQDHGTSGSNEQFF. The rearrangement links TRBV4-2 to TRBJ2-1; 14 positions match TRBD2. The length of the CDR3 is 17 residues. J lost 6 bases, V lost 0 bases, and 4 bases had no gene match. Germline lookup yields CDR1 LGHNA and CDR2 YNFKEQ.